The sequence of this T cell receptor beta chain was determined in a study of blood T cell repertoires in COVID-19. Turning to the study itself: COVID-19 samples, acute and convalescent, were from the United States, Italy and Spain.

Concerning this clone itself: Other DNA sequences in this specimen translate into the identical CDR3.

In the study's own analysis: Estimation of nucleated cell counts was performed using reference gene primer amplification. Sequenced by immunoSEQ multiplex PCR; TCRdb stores in-frame clones only, minus some. Clone size and the V and J calls come from that table; the DNA yielded D and trimming. The sample holds a few hundred thousand clones; 80% to 85% are singletons and the top ten take less than 5.5%. The study recruited people aged about 18 to 95 years across about two dozen US areas. Trimming pared 7 bases from V and 5 bases from J, leaving 14 bases between. CDR1 GTSNPN and CDR2 SVGIG come from the germline V gene (reference sequence). This CDR3 spans 12 amino acids.

What was sequenced was PBMCs or T cells enriched from blood (not recorded which). The sequence was collected from a man between 35 and 55 years old who had been exposed to COVID-19. The chain joins TRBV30 to TRBJ1-2, with D perhaps TRBD1 (6 bases). DNA of the CDR3: TGTGCCTTGACGACAGGCGAGTATGGCTACACCTTC. Translation: CALTTGEYGYTF.